The 14 T cell receptor beta chains presented below share a single source sample, sequenced in a study of T cell responses to AZD1222 COVID-19 vaccine. Sequencing was performed with immunoSEQ multiplex PCR; in TCRdb, only in-frame clones are kept and a portion is missing. The table shows fewer than 140,000 clones, with roughly 88% occurring only once. The sample in question was peripheral blood, obtained on day 0 of AZD1222 vaccination. The source is an adult in good health.

V usage is TRBV15 and J usage is TRBJ1-3, with D hard to call. Germline CDR1 LNHNV, CDR2 YYDKDF (reference sequence). CDR3 length equals 16 residues. Trimming cost V 0 bases and J 0 bases, with 9 bases left between them. CDR3 sequence: CATSRDASVSGNTIYF. In DNA form, the CDR3 reads TGTGCCACCAGCAGAGACGCGAGCGTCTCTGGAAACACCATATATTTT.

The chain combines TRBV29-1 with TRBJ2-5; D unclear. Trimming left V 1 base short and J 4 bases short, with 10 bases between. The germline CDR1 and CDR2 sequences are SQVTM and ANQGSEA. CDR3 length: 13 amino acids. The CDR3, as DNA: TGCAGCGTTGAAGTCGCGATGGTAGAGACCCAGTACTTC. This codes for CSVEVAMVETQYF.

The chain joins TRBV5-4 to TRBJ1-1; a weak D match, TRBD1 (6 bases). Trimming removed 0 bases from V and 5 bases from J, with 11 bases in between. Germline assignment: CDR1 SGHNT and CDR2 YYREEE (reference sequence). The length of the CDR3 is 14 residues. The CDR3 sequence is CASSLALGATEAFF. CDR3 DNA: TGTGCCAGCAGCTTGGCCTTGGGGGCAACTGAAGCTTTCTTT.

The chain combines TRBV27 with TRBJ2-3; TRBD1 aligns across 8 bases. CDR1 is MNHEY, CDR2 SMNVEV, per germline (reference sequence). CDR3 length: 14 amino acids. V shed 7 bases and J 6 bases; nucleotides not matched to a gene: 9. The CDR3 loop is CASTYQGARDTQYF. The DNA of the CDR3 is TGTGCCAGCACCTACCAGGGGGCGAGGGATACGCAGTATTTT.

The chain carries TRBV5-1 and TRBJ2-7; no clear D gene. This CDR3 region has 18 residues. Germline V gene sequence: CDR1 SGHRS, CDR2 YFSETQ. Deletions cut 0 bases from V and 2 bases from J, with 21 bases between. The CDR3 nucleotides read TGCGCCAGCAGCTTGGGCAGGACCCCGAGCCTACTCCCCTACGAGCAGTACTTC. It translates to CASSLGRTPSLLPYEQYF.

This chain joins TRBV9 and TRBJ1-5, with no clear D. V gave up 4 bases and J gave up 9 bases, with 11 bases separating them. The CDR3 totals 12 residues. Per the germline V gene, CDR1 is SGDLS and CDR2 is YYNGEE. CDR3 in amino acids: CASSPGWGPQHF. The CDR3 DNA is TGTGCCAGCAGCCCGGGATGGGGGCCCCAGCATTTT.

This clone was detected only once. The chain combines TRBV5-4 with TRBJ1-2; 9 bases agree with TRBD1. V shed 5 bases and J 8 bases; nucleotides not matched to a gene: 10. The V gene's germline CDR1 is SGHNT and CDR2 YYREEE (reference sequence). The CDR3 spans 14 residues. The CDR3 DNA reads as TGTGCCAGCAGGGCTGGGACAGGGATTGGCGGCTACACCTTC. Amino acid sequence: CASRAGTGIGGYTF.

This clone was observed a few times. The genes are TRBV6-5 and TRBJ1-5, with D unclear. Germline loops: CDR1 MNHEY, CDR2 SVGAGI. This CDR3 is built from 12 residues. V lost 5 bases to trimming and J lost 7 bases, with 9 bases between them. The CDR3 reads CASSNLGQPQHF. The CDR3 coding sequence is TGTGCCAGCAGTAACCTAGGCCAGCCCCAGCATTTT.

This clone appeared a single time. This sample also contains other DNA sequences that code for the same CDR3. The V gene is TRBV27, the J gene TRBJ1-1; D call uncertain. V was clipped by 3 bases and J by 0 bases, with 5 bases between them. Germline V lookup: CDR1 MNHEY, CDR2 SMNVEV (reference sequence). There are 13 residues in the CDR3. CDR3 sequence (DNA): TGTGCCAGCAGTTTGTCGGTGAACACTGAAGCTTTCTTT. This sequence encodes CASSLSVNTEAFF.

This rearrangement joins TRBV10-3 to TRBJ1-6; 7 positions match TRBD1. CDR1 is ENHRY and CDR2 is SYGVKD in the germline V gene. The ends lost 6 bases at V and 3 bases at J; junction bases unmatched: 5. This CDR3 contains 15 residues. This chain's CDR3 is CAIRETGIYNSPLHF. For the CDR3, the DNA is TGTGCCATCAGAGAGACAGGGATCTATAATTCACCCCTCCACTTT.

The rearrangement joins TRBV6-5 to TRBJ2-7; 10 bases match TRBD2. The V and J ends lost 6 bases and 3 bases, in that order; junction bases with no gene match: 5. Germline V gene data show CDR1 as MNHEY and CDR2 as SVGAGI. This CDR3 has 14 residues. The CDR3 sequence is CASSSTSGIYEQYF. The CDR3 bases are TGTGCCAGCAGCTCAACTAGCGGGATCTACGAGCAGTACTTC.

CDR3 sequence reads: CAIGALGNTIYF. The DNA for the CDR3 is TGTGCCATCGGGGCTCTAGGAAACACCATATATTTT. The chain uses TRBV7-9 and TRBJ1-3, with a tentative D call TRBD1 (5 bases). CDR1 and CDR2 (germline): SEHNR, FQNEAQ (reference sequence). This CDR3 spans 12 amino acids. Trimming cost V 10 bases and J 4 bases, with 11 bases left between them. Looking up the rest from reference TRBV7-9 and TRBJ1-3 gives the full variable domain: DTGVSQNPRHKITKRGQNVTFRCDPISEHNRLYWYRQTLGQGPEFLTYFQNEAQLEKSRLLSDRFSAERPKGSFSTLEIQRTEQGDSAMYLCAIGALGNTIYFGEGSWLTVV.

This sequence joins TRBV18 and TRBJ2-7; 7 bases agree with TRBD1. The junction had 2 bases not matched to a gene; V was cut back by 3 bases and J by 0 bases. The CDR3 is 14 residues long. Germline assignment: CDR1 KGHSH and CDR2 LQKENI. In DNA, the CDR3 is TGTGCCAGCTCACCGCCAGGGGGCTCCTACGAGCAGTACTTC. It encodes CASSPPGGSYEQYF.

The J gene is TRBJ2-3, the V gene TRBV19, with TRBD2 as a possible D gene (6 bases). V lost 7 bases, J lost 0 bases, and 8 bases lay in between. Germline CDR1 is LNHDA and CDR2 is SQIVND (reference sequence). CDR3 length equals 13 residues. This CDR3 is CASTSVSTDTQYF. The CDR3 DNA sequence: TGTGCCAGTACTAGCGTGAGCACAGATACGCAGTATTTT.